These 30 T cell receptor beta chains were sequenced from one sample in a study of OX40 agonist ivuxolimab in advanced cancers. Library generation was performed with the immunoSEQ multiplex PCR assay. The table comes from immuneACCESS by way of TCRdb, which keeps in-frame sequences with V and J called. Part of the clones is missing from these tables; in studies checked, under half for an unresolved V gene and the rest for unknown reasons. The sample profile shows around 66,000 clones; 80% to 90% of them were found once. Of the sample, approximately 1.2% falls within the top ten clones. The sequenced sample was CD4+ or CD8+ T cells sorted from blood, obtained in a trial of the OX40 agonist ivuxolimab. The receptor source for this set is an adult with an advanced solid tumor such as melanoma, head and neck, liver or kidney cancer.

CDR3 in amino acids: CASSPTDMMNSPLHF. The CDR3 region has the DNA TGTGCCAGTAGTCCGACGGACATGATGAATTCACCCCTCCACTTT. The rearrangement joins TRBV19 to TRBJ1-6, with D tentatively TRBD1 (5 bases). The V gene lost 5 bases and the J gene lost 7 bases, with 15 bases spanning the gap. The CDR3 is 15 residues long. Germline V gene sequence: CDR1 LNHDA, CDR2 SQIVND (reference sequence).

CDR3 sequence reads: CASSPSNTNTEAFF. CDR3 nucleotides: TGTGCCAGCTCACCAAGCAACACGAACACTGAAGCTTTCTTT. J is TRBJ1-1 and V is TRBV18; no firm D call. Germline V lookup: CDR1 KGHSH, CDR2 LQKENI. The CDR3 is 14 amino acids. Trimming left V 2 bases short and J 1 base short, with 8 bases between.

This chain links TRBV30 with TRBJ2-1, with 7 bases that match TRBD2. CDR3 size: 11 residues. V was pared by 1 base and J by 13 bases, with 4 bases of the junction left unmatched. Germline CDR1 is GTSNPN and CDR2 is SVGIG (reference sequence). The CDR3 DNA is TGTGCCTGGAGTGGCGGGAGTGGCCAGTTCTTC. It codes for CAWSGGSGQFF.

The V gene is TRBV7-2, the J gene TRBJ2-7; 7 bases are shared with TRBD1. CDR1 and CDR2 from the germline V gene are SGHTA and FQGNSA. V was pared by 1 base and J by 0 bases, with 3 bases of the junction left unmatched. CDR3 length equals 15 residues. The CDR3 bases are TGTGCCAGCAGCTTAGTTGGGACAGACTCCTACGAGCAGTACTTC. It yields the protein CASSLVGTDSYEQYF.

As to this clone: The junction departs from germline at one end; a sequencing error may be responsible. V usage is TRBV28 and J usage is TRBJ2-3; 7 positions agree with TRBD1. The CDR3 has 14 residues. Germline assignment: CDR1 MDHEN and CDR2 SYDVKM. In DNA, the CDR3 is TGTGCCAGCAGTTTAACACAACCGGGACAGACGGCTAATTTT. It specifies CASSLTQPGQTANF.

This clone appeared once. The chain recombines TRBV6-1 with TRBJ2-5, with TRBD1 identical over 8 bases. The CDR3 extends over 12 amino acids. The germline V gene encodes CDR1 MNHNS and CDR2 SASEGT. Trimming at V came to 5 bases and at J to 7 bases, leaving 3 bases not matched to a gene. The CDR3 DNA is TGTGCCAGCAGTCAGGACAGGGCGACCCAGTACTTC. Amino acids: CASSQDRATQYF.

The chain is built from TRBV13 and TRBJ2-7; D unclear. CDR3 length equals 11 residues. CDR1 is PRHDT and CDR2 is FYEKMQ in the germline V gene (reference sequence). Between the trimmed V and J ends, which lost 4 bases and 3 bases, there was a span of 4 bases. This chain's CDR3 is CASSSYYEQYF. As DNA, the CDR3 is TGTGCCAGCAGCTCCTACTACGAGCAGTACTTC.

V gene TRBV30 combines with J gene TRBJ2-5; D call uncertain. CDR3 length: 12 residues. Trimming left V 5 bases short and J 2 bases short, with 9 bases between. Looked up from germline, CDR1 is GTSNPN and CDR2 is SVGIG (reference sequence). The DNA for the CDR3 is TGTGCCTGGGGTAGAGTTCAAGAGACCCAGTACTTC. Its protein is CAWGRVQETQYF.

The chain couples TRBV19 to TRBJ2-4, with D maybe TRBD1 (5 bases). Germline-derived CDR1 and CDR2 are LNHDA and SQIVND (reference sequence). Trimming pared 3 bases from V and 3 bases from J, leaving 18 bases between. The CDR3 runs 17 residues. The DNA for the CDR3 is TGTGCCAGTAGTATCGACCCTCAGGGTACCGGCAAAAACATTCAGTACTTC. Protein: CASSIDPQGTGKNIQYF.

The chain links TRBV6-5 to TRBJ2-4; 7 positions match TRBD2. Germline values: CDR1 MNHEY, CDR2 SVGAGI. This CDR3 is built from 15 residues. Unmatched junction bases numbered 8, after V lost 7 bases and J lost 2 bases. This chain's CDR3 is CASIHGGKTKNIQYF. CDR3 nucleotide sequence: TGTGCCAGCATCCACGGGGGGAAAACCAAAAACATTCAGTACTTC.

V and J are TRBV19 and TRBJ1-4; possible D gene TRBD1, 6 bases. This CDR3 region has 15 residues. V shed 3 bases and J shed 7 bases, with 15 bases lying between them. Looked up from germline, CDR1 is LNHDA and CDR2 is SQIVND (reference sequence). CDR3 DNA: TGTGCCAGTAGTATGACGGGGGCGAGCCGTGAAAAACTGTTTTTT. Translating gives CASSMTGASREKLFF. The full variable domain, in which reference TRBV19 and TRBJ1-4 provide the parts outside the CDR3, is DGGITQSPKYLFRKEGQNVTLSCEQNLNHDAMYWYRQDPGQGLRLIYYSQIVNDFQKGDIAEGYSVSREKKESFPLTVTSAQKNPTAFYLCASSMTGASREKLFFGSGTQLSVL.

This chain connects TRBV29-1 to TRBJ2-5; tentative D call: TRBD2 (6 bases). The germline V gene encodes CDR1 SQVTM and CDR2 ANQGSEA. With 2 bases removed from V and 5 bases from J, the gap between germline ends came to 12 bases. CDR3 length equals 13 residues. This chain's CDR3 is CSVESGAWETQYF. CDR3 coding DNA: TGCAGCGTTGAATCGGGAGCCTGGGAGACCCAGTACTTC.

The V and J genes are TRBV19 and TRBJ2-4; possibly TRBD2 for D (5 bases). Between the trimmed V and J ends, which lost 6 bases and 0 bases, there was a span of 24 bases. Looked up from germline, CDR1 is LNHDA and CDR2 is SQIVND (reference sequence). There are 19 residues in the CDR3. CDR3 DNA: TGTGCCAGTAGACCTAGGGCTCGCGGAGGAGGAGTAGCCAAAAACATTCAGTACTTC. Its translation is CASRPRARGGGVAKNIQYF. The full variable domain, rest sourced from reference TRBV19 and TRBJ2-4, is DGGITQSPKYLFRKEGQNVTLSCEQNLNHDAMYWYRQDPGQGLRLIYYSQIVNDFQKGDIAEGYSVSREKKESFPLTVTSAQKNPTAFYLCASRPRARGGGVAKNIQYFGAGTRLSVL.

This clone appeared once. The J gene is TRBJ2-2, the V gene TRBV11-1; D remains unclear. Germline V gene sequence: CDR1 SGHAT, CDR2 FQDESV (reference sequence). There are 14 residues in the CDR3. V was clipped by 0 bases and J by 1 base, with 3 bases between them. CDR3 nucleotides: TGTGCCAGCAGCTTAGCTGGGAACACCGGGGAGCTGTTTTTT. This sequence encodes CASSLAGNTGELFF.

On this clone itself: This sample also contains other DNA sequences that code for the same CDR3. The chain has TRBV19 and TRBJ2-1; no clear D. Germline loops: CDR1 LNHDA, CDR2 SQIVND (reference sequence). V lost 2 bases, J lost 7 bases, and 3 bases lay in between. This CDR3 is built from 11 residues. In DNA form, the CDR3 reads TGTGCCAGTAGTATACGGAATGAGCAGTTCTTC. Its translation is CASSIRNEQFF.

The CDR3 DNA reads TGTGCCAACCCCCGCATCCAGACAGGAGCATACGAGCAGTACTTC. Protein: CANPRIQTGAYEQYF. This chain links TRBV6-4 with TRBJ2-7; D might be TRBD1 (6 bases). Germline-derived CDR1 and CDR2 are MRHNA and SNTAGT. The CDR3 totals 15 residues. Trimming took off 10 bases at V and 4 bases at J, with 23 bases between the two ends.

This clone has just a few counts. This chain joins TRBV19 and TRBJ2-2, with D unclear. The CDR3 totals 14 residues. V lost 3 bases, J lost 6 bases, and 11 bases lay in between. Per germline, CDR1 LNHDA and CDR2 SQIVND (reference sequence). The CDR3 sequence: CASSIQERSGELFF. The DNA for the CDR3 is TGTGCCAGTAGTATTCAGGAGAGGTCCGGGGAGCTGTTTTTT. The full variable domain, its missing parts supplied by reference TRBV19 and TRBJ2-2, is DGGITQSPKYLFRKEGQNVTLSCEQNLNHDAMYWYRQDPGQGLRLIYYSQIVNDFQKGDIAEGYSVSREKKESFPLTVTSAQKNPTAFYLCASSIQERSGELFFGEGSRLTVL.

The chain combines TRBV2 with TRBJ1-1, with 8 bases matching TRBD1. With 8 bases clipped from V and 4 bases from J, the junction kept 6 bases outside the gene matches. The CDR3 runs 13 residues. Germline values: CDR1 SNHLY, CDR2 FYNNEI. CDR3 region: CASAGGLGTEAFF. The DNA for the CDR3 is TGTGCCAGCGCAGGGGGCCTGGGCACTGAAGCTTTCTTT.

This sequence joins TRBV28 and TRBJ2-7; 8 bases align to TRBD2. Germline V gene sequence: CDR1 MDHEN, CDR2 SYDVKM. Trimming at V came to 5 bases and at J to 3 bases, leaving 9 bases not matched to a gene. This CDR3 region has 15 residues. CDR3 DNA: TGTGCCAGCAGTCCCGGGGGGGGAAAGAGCTACGAGCAGTACTTC. It is translated as CASSPGGGKSYEQYF. The entire variable domain, with the rest obtained from reference TRBV28 and TRBJ2-7, is as follows: DVKVTQSSRYLVKRTGEKVFLECVQDMDHENMFWYRQDPGLGLRLIYFSYDVKMKEKGDIPEGYSVSREKKERFSLILESASTNQTSMYLCASSPGGGKSYEQYFGPGTRLTVT.

Points on this clone: Within the sample, other DNA sequences also encode this same CDR3. The V and J genes are TRBV25-1 and TRBJ2-2; 7 bases agree with TRBD1. From germline, CDR1 is MGHDK and CDR2 SYGVNS. This CDR3 has 16 amino acids. The J segment lost 5 bases and the V segment lost 2 bases, leaving 8 bases of the junction unmatched. The CDR3 is CASSEGQAGWTGELFF. As DNA, the CDR3 is TGTGCCAGCAGTGAAGGACAGGCAGGATGGACCGGGGAGCTGTTTTTT.

Turning to this clone: Other DNA sequences in this specimen translate into the identical CDR3. The chain employs TRBV29-1 and TRBJ1-2; TRBD1 is a possible D gene (5 bases). The CDR3 extends over 12 amino acids. Trimming took off 7 bases at V and 3 bases at J, with 12 bases between the two ends. From germline, CDR1 is SQVTM and CDR2 ANQGSEA. The CDR3 DNA is TGCAGCGCATCTCAGGGCGACTATGGCTACACCTTC. This gives the protein CSASQGDYGYTF.

CDR3 DNA: TGTGCCAGCAGCTTAAGCACAGATACGCAGTATTTT. Protein: CASSLSTDTQYF. The chain couples TRBV7-9 to TRBJ2-3; D uncertain. Trimming shortened V by 2 bases and J by 0 bases, and 0 bases separated the two germline ends. This CDR3 spans 12 amino acids. Germline V gene lookup returns CDR1 SEHNR and CDR2 FQNEAQ (reference sequence).

V and J are TRBV6-1 and TRBJ1-2, with D tentatively TRBD1 (6 bases). CDR1 and CDR2 (germline): MNHNS, SASEGT. With 5 bases removed from V and 4 bases from J, the gap between germline ends came to 14 bases. The CDR3 runs to 14 residues. The CDR3 nucleotides are TGTGCCAGCAGTTCCCCGGGGGCTGGCTATGGCTACACCTTC. It is translated as CASSSPGAGYGYTF.

This chain uses TRBV4-1 with TRBJ2-5; D is unresolved. V dropped 0 bases and J dropped 5 bases, with 13 bases sitting between them. The CDR3 extends over 15 amino acids. From germline, CDR1 is MGHRA and CDR2 YSYEKL. The CDR3 coding sequence is TGCGCCAGCAGCCAAGAGGCCACCGGCTGGGAGACCCAGTACTTC. Protein sequence: CASSQEATGWETQYF.

The chain has TRBV6-1 and TRBJ2-1; 10 bases are a match to TRBD1. CDR1 is MNHNS and CDR2 is SASEGT in the germline V gene. This CDR3 has 17 residues. The V and J ends lost 4 bases and 3 bases, in that order; junction bases with no gene match: 9. For the CDR3, the DNA is TGTGCCAGCAGTGGATCCTCGACAGGGGGCAGCTACAATGAGCAGTTCTTC. The encoded protein is CASSGSSTGGSYNEQFF.

The chain couples TRBV7-3 to TRBJ1-1, with no clear D. Trimming cost V 0 bases and J 7 bases, with 9 bases left between them. In germline, CDR1 is SGHTA, CDR2 FQGTGA. The CDR3 runs 13 residues. CDR3 sequence reads: CASSLTASDEAFF. Here the CDR3 DNA reads TGTGCCAGCAGCTTAACGGCGAGCGATGAAGCTTTCTTT.

This chain joins TRBV28 and TRBJ2-3; 9 nucleotides line up with TRBD1. J gave up 6 bases and V 7 bases, and 11 bases lay outside the gene matches. In germline, CDR1 is MDHEN, CDR2 SYDVKM. The CDR3 is made up of 15 amino acids. The CDR3 reads CASTPTGGRVDTQYF. DNA for the CDR3: TGTGCCAGCACCCCTACAGGGGGCCGGGTGGATACGCAGTATTTT.

The gene calls are TRBV6-5 and TRBJ1-1, with D perhaps TRBD1 (5 bases). The germline gives CDR1 MNHEY, CDR2 SVGAGI. The ends were cut back, 0 bases at V and 5 bases at J, with 10 bases in the middle. This CDR3 has 14 residues. The CDR3 DNA sequence: TGTGCCAGCAGTTACTCGCAGGGAGAAACTGAAGCTTTCTTT. This sequence encodes CASSYSQGETEAFF.

Comments on this clone: At one boundary the junction diverges from the germline segment, which might be a read error. The V call is TRBV7-9, the J call TRBJ2-2; 10 nucleotides match TRBD1. The length of the CDR3 is 15 residues. Germline-derived CDR1 and CDR2 are SEHNR and FQNEAQ (reference sequence). The CDR3, as DNA: TGTGCCAGCAGGCGACAGGGGGCGAACACCGGGAAGCTGTTTTTT. Translated, it gives CASRRQGANTGKLFF.

The rearrangement links TRBV18 to TRBJ2-7, with 7 positions matching TRBD1. Trimming cost V 3 bases and J 3 bases; bases outside gene matches: 2. In germline, CDR1 is KGHSH, CDR2 LQKENI. This CDR3 spans 13 amino acids. The CDR3 DNA follows: TGTGCCAGCTCACCGGACAGGAACTACGAGCAGTACTTC. Encoded protein: CASSPDRNYEQYF.